A selection of T cell receptor beta chains follows, all from one sample in a study of CD8 T cells in ankylosing spondylitis. MiXCR, applied by TCRdb to the 5' RACE reads, yields one record per CDR3 protein. Seen here are some 350,000 distinct CDR3 sequences, roughly 14% observed once, and the top ten hold approximately 0.99%. Sequencing input: blood, either unsorted or a sorted T cell fraction (not recorded which). These receptors came from a male donor with ankylosing spondylitis or in good health (not recorded which). CDR3s include the opening cysteine and the closing phenylalanine or tryptophan. The D gene is left open where the match is weak. The size of a clone is reported for some rows only, either as once, few or many, or as a class for expanded clones.

j_call v_call clone_size d_call cdr3_nt cdr3_aa
TRBJ2-5 TRBV7-7 NA NA TGTGCCATCGGGCGGGACAGAGGAGAGACCCAGTACTTC CAIGRDRGETQYF
TRBJ2-7 TRBV5-1 NA NA TGCGCCAGCAGCTTGATCCCGGGGAACTCCTACGAGCAGTACTTC CASSLIPGNSYEQYF
TRBJ2-5 TRBV2 NA NA TGTGCGGAGTCGGGAGAGACCCAGTACTTC CAESGETQYF
TRBJ1-1 TRBV10-3 many NA TGTGCCATCAGTGAGTCTAACAGGGATAGGGAGACTGAAGCTTTCTTT CAISESNRDRETEAFF
TRBJ2-1 TRBV12-3/TRBV12-4 many TRBD2 TGTGCCAGCAGTCCCTCAGCCGGGGGGGGAAAGGAGCAGTTCTTC CASSPSAGGGKEQFF
TRBJ2-5 TRBV5-4 NA NA TGTGCCAGCAGCTTGGCCAAGAGTATACAAGAGACCCAGTACTTC CASSLAKSIQETQYF
TRBJ2-1 TRBV12-3/TRBV12-4 NA NA TGTGCCAGCGCACCGGGGCACAATGAGCAGTTCTTC CASAPGHNEQFF
TRBJ2-3 TRBV27 NA NA TGTGCCAGCAGCCCGGGTCGGGCCCATACGCAGTATTTT CASSPGRAHTQYF
TRBJ1-1 TRBV3-1 NA TRBD1 TGTGCCAGCAGCGAGACAGGGAGCTGGATGAACACTGAAGCTTTCTTT CASSETGSWMNTEAFF
TRBJ1-1 TRBV12-3/TRBV12-4 few NA NA CASSSSVGTEAFF
TRBJ1-1 TRBV12-3/TRBV12-4 NA NA TGTGCCAGCACTACGGACGTTCCGGAGGGCACTGAAGCTTTCTTT CASTTDVPEGTEAFF
TRBJ2-7 TRBV12-3/TRBV12-4 few NA TGTGCCAGCAGCTCCACTCCTTGGACGGTGGCCTCCTACGAGCAGTACTTC CASSSTPWTVASYEQYF
TRBJ2-1 TRBV6-6 NA NA TGTGCCAGCAGTTACCCGGGACATGAGCAGTTCTTC CASSYPGHEQFF
TRBJ2-7 TRBV7-8 NA NA TGTGCCAGCAGCTCCGCCGGGCGGATCAGCTCCTACGAGCAGTACTTC CASSSAGRISSYEQYF
TRBJ2-3 TRBV20-1 few NA TGCAGTGGGGGCGGGGAGGGCACAGATACGCAGTATTTT CSGGGEGTDTQYF
TRBJ1-2 TRBV19 few NA TGTGCCAGTAGTATAGCCCCAGCGGGCTACACCTTC CASSIAPAGYTF
TRBJ2-1 TRBV7-9 few NA TGTGCCAGCAGCTTCCCCAATGAGCAGTTCTTC CASSFPNEQFF